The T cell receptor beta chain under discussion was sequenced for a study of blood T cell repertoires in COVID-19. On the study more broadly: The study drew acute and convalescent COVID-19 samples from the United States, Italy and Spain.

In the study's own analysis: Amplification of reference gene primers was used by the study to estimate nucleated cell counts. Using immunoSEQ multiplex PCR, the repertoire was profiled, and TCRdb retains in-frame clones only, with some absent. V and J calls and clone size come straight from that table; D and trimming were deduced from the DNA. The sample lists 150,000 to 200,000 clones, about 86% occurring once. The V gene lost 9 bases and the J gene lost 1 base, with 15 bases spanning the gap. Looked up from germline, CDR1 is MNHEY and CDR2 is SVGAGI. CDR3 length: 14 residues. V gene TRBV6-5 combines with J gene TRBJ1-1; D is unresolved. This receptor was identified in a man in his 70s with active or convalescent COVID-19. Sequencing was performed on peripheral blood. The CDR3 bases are TGTGCCAGTAGGGTGGACTGGTCGAACACTGAAGCTTTCTTT. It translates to CASRVDWSNTEAFF.